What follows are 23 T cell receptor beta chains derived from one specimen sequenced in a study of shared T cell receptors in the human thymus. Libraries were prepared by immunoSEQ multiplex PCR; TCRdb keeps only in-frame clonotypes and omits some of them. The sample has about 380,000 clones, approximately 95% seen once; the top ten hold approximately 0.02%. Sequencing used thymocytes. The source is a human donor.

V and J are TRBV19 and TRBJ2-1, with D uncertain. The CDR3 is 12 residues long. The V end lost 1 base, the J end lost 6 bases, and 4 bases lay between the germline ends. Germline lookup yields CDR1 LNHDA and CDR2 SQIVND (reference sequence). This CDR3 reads CASSIGVNEQFF. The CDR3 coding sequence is TGTGCCAGTAGTATAGGTGTCAATGAGCAGTTCTTC.

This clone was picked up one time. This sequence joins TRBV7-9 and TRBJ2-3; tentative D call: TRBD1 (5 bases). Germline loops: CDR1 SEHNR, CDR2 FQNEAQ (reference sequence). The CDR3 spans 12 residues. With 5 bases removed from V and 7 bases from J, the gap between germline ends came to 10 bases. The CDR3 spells CASSPDIHTQYF. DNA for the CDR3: TGTGCCAGCAGCCCGGACATTCATACGCAGTATTTT.

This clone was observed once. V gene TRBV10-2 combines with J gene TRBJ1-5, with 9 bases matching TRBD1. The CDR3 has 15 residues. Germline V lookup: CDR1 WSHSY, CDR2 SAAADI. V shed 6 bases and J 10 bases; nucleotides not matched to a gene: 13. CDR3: CASSPPGQGFSPQHF. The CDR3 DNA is TGCGCCAGCAGCCCTCCGGGACAGGGCTTCTCTCCCCAGCATTTT.

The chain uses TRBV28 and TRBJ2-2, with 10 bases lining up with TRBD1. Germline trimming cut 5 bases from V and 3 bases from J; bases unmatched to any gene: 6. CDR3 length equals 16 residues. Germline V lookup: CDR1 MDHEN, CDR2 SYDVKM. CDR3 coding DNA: TGTGCCAGCAGTAGCCGACAGGGGGCTGACACCGGGGAGCTGTTTTTT. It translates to CASSSRQGADTGELFF.

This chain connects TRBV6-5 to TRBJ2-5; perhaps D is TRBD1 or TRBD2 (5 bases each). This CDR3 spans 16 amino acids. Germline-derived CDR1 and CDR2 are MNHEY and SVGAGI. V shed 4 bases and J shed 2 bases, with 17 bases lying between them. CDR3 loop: CASSSRPGTVQETQYF. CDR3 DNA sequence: TGTGCCAGCAGTTCGCGACCCGGGACGGTTCAAGAGACCCAGTACTTC.

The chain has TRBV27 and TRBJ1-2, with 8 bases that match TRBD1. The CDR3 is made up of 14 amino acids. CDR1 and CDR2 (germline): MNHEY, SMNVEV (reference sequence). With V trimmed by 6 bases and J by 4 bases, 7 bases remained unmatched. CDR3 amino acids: CASRETGVGYGYTF. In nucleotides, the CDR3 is TGTGCCAGCAGGGAGACAGGGGTGGGCTATGGCTACACCTTC.

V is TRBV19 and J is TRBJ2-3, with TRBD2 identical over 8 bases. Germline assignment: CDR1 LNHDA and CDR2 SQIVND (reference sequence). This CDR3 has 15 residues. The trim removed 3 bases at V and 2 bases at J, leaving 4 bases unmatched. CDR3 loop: CASSIPGRATDTQYF. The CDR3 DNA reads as TGTGCCAGTAGTATCCCCGGGAGGGCCACAGATACGCAGTATTTT.

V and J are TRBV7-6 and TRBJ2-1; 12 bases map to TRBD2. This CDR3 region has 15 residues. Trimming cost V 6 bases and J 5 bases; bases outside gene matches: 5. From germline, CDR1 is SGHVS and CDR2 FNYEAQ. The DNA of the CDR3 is TGTGCCAGCAGATCTAGCGGGAGGGGACACAATGAGCAGTTCTTC. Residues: CASRSSGRGHNEQFF.

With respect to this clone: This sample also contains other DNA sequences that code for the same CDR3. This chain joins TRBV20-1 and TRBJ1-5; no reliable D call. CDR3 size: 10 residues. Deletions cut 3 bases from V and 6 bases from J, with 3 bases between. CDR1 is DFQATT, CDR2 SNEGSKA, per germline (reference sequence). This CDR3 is CSASRQPQHF. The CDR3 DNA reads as TGCAGTGCTAGCCGTCAGCCCCAGCATTTT.

Written as DNA, the CDR3 is TGTGCCAGCAGCGTATGGGACAGGGGCGAAGTCGAGCAGTACTTC. Its translation is CASSVWDRGEVEQYF. This chain connects TRBV5-4 to TRBJ2-7; 10 bases map to TRBD1. This CDR3 is 15 amino acids long. The V gene's germline CDR1 is SGHNT and CDR2 YYREEE (reference sequence). The V segment lost 4 bases and the J segment 6 bases; nucleotides outside the gene matches: 10.

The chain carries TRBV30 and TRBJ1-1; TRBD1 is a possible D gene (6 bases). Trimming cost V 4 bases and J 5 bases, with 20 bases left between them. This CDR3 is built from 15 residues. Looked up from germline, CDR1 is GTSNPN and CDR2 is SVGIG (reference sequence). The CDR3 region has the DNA TGTGCCTGGACCGATTGGGGGGGCGCTGGGACTGAAGCTTTCTTT. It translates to CAWTDWGGAGTEAFF.

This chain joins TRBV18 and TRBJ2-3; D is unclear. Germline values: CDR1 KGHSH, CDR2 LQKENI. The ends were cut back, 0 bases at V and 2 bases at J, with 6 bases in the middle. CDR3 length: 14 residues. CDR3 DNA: TGTGCCAGCTCACCACCGGCGGTCACAGATACGCAGTATTTT. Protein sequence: CASSPPAVTDTQYF.

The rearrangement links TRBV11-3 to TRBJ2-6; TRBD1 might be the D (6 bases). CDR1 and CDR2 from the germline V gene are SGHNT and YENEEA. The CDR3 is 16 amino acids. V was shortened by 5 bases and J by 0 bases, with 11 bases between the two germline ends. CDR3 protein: CASSPEGDSGANVLTF. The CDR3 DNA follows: TGTGCCAGCAGCCCCGAGGGGGACTCTGGGGCCAACGTCCTGACTTTC.

CDR3 sequence reads: CASSPPGLAYSQGETQYF. Written as DNA, the CDR3 is TGTGCCAGCTCACCACCGGGACTAGCTTACTCCCAGGGGGAGACCCAGTACTTC. V usage is TRBV18 and J usage is TRBJ2-5, with TRBD2 identical over 9 bases. Germline trimming cut 0 bases from V and 5 bases from J; bases unmatched to any gene: 13. Germline V gives CDR1 KGHSH, CDR2 LQKENI. The CDR3 is 18 amino acids.

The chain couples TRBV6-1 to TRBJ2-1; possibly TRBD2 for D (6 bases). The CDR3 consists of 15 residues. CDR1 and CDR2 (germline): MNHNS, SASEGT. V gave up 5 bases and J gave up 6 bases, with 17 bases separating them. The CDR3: CASSPRVRGGNEQFF. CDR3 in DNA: TGTGCCAGCAGTCCCCGTGTACGGGGAGGCAATGAGCAGTTCTTC.

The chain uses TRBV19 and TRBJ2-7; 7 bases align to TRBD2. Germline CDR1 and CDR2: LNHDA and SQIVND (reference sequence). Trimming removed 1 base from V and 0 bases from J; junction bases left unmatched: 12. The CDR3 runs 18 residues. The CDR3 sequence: CASSIGPRGGSSSYEQYF. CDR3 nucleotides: TGTGCCAGTAGTATAGGGCCTAGGGGCGGGAGCAGCTCCTACGAGCAGTACTTC.

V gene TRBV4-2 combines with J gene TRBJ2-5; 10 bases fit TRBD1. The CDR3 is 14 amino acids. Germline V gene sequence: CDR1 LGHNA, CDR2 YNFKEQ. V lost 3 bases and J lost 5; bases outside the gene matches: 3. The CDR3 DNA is TGTGCCAGCAGCCAGACAGGGGGCCATGAGACCCAGTACTTC. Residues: CASSQTGGHETQYF.

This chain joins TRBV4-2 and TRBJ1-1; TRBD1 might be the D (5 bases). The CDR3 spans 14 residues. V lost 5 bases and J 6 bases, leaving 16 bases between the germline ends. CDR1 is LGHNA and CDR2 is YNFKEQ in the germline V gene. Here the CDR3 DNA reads TGTGCCAGCAGCTATAAAAAGGGGAGTGCTGAAGCTTTCTTT. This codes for CASSYKKGSAEAFF.

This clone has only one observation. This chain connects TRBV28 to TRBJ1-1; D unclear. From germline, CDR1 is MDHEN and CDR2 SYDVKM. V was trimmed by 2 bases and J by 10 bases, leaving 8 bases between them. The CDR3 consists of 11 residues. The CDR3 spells CASSLGSSAFF. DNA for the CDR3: TGTGCCAGCAGTTTAGGGAGTTCAGCTTTCTTT.

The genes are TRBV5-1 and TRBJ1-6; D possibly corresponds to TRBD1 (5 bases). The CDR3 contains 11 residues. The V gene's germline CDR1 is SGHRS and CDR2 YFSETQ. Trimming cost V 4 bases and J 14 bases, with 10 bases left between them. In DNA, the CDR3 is TGCGCCAGCAGCGAGGGACGATCCCTCCACTTT. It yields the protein CASSEGRSLHF. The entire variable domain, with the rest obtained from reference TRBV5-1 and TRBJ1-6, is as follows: KAGVTQTPRYLIKTRGQQVTLSCSPISGHRSVSWYQQTPGQGLQFLFEYFSETQRNKGNFPGRFSGRQFSNSRSEMNVSTLELGDSALYLCASSEGRSLHFGNGTRLTVT.

In DNA form, the CDR3 reads TGCGCCAGCAGCCAAGATAGGCCACAAGGTTCGAACACCGGGGAGCTGTTTTTT. Residues: CASSQDRPQGSNTGELFF. The J gene is TRBJ2-2, the V gene TRBV4-1; no clear D gene. V lost 0 bases, J lost 0 bases, and 14 bases lay in between. The CDR3 runs 18 residues. Germline V gene lookup returns CDR1 MGHRA and CDR2 YSYEKL.

This chain's CDR3 is CASSPVQPSSYTF. For the CDR3, the DNA is TGTGCCAGCAGCCCGGTCCAGCCTTCCAGCTACACCTTC. The chain uses TRBV7-9 and TRBJ1-2, with D uncertain. This CDR3 has 13 amino acids. CDR1 is SEHNR, CDR2 FQNEAQ, per germline (reference sequence). V shed 5 bases and J shed 9 bases, with 16 bases lying between them.

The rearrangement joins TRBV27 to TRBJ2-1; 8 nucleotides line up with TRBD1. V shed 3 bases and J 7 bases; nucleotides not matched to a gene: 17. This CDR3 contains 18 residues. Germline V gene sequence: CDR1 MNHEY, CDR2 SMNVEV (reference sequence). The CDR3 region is CASSFWQGAGFYRNEQFF. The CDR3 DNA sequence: TGTGCCAGCAGTTTTTGGCAGGGGGCGGGGTTCTACCGGAATGAGCAGTTCTTC.